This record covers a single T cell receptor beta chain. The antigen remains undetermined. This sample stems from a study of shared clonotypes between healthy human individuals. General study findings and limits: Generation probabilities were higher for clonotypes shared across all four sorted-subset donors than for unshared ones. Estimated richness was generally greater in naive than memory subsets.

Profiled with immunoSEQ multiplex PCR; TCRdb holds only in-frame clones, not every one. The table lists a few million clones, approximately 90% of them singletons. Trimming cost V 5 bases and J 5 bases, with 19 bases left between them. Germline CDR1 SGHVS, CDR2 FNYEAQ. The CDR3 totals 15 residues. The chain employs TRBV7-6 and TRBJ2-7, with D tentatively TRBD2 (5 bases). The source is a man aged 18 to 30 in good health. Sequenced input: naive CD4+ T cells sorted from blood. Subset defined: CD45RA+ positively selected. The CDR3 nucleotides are TGTGCCAGCAGCCTCAGCGGCGCCCGGTGGGACGAGCAGTACTTC. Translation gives CASSLSGARWDEQYF.